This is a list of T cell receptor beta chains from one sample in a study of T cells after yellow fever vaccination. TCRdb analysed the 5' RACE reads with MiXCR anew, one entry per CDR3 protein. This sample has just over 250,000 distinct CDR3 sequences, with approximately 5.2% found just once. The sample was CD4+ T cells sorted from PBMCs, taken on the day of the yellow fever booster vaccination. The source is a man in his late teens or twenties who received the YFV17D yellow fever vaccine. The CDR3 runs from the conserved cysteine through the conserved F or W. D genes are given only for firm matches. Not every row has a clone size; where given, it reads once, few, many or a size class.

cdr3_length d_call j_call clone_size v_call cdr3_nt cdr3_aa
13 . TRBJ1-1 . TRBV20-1 TGCAGTGCTCCGGCGGGGGCGAACACTGAAGCTTTCTTT CSAPAGANTEAFF
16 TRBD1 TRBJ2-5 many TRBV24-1 TGTGCCACCAGTGATGGGGACAGAAGTATCCAAGAGACCCAGTACTTC CATSDGDRSIQETQYF
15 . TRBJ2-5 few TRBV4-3 TGCGCCAGCAGCCAAGATGCCAGGGGGGGGGAGACCCAGTACTTC CASSQDARGGETQYF
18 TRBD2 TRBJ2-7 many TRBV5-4 TGTGCCAGCAGCCCAGGCTCACTAGCGGGGGGGACCCCCGACGAGCAGTACTTC CASSPGSLAGGTPDEQYF
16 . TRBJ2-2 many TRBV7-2 TGTGCCAGCAGCTTAACCGCGCTATCGAACACCGGGGAGCTGTTTTTT CASSLTALSNTGELFF
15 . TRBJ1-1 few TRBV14 TGTGCCAGCTCAGGACAGCCATTAGATTCGTCTGAAGCTTTCTTT CASSGQPLDSSEAFF
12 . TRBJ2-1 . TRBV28 TGTGCCAGCAGTTTATACGTTAATGAGCAGTTCTTC CASSLYVNEQFF
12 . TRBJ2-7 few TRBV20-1 TGCAGTGGGAGGGGGCCGGCCTACGAGCAGTACTTC CSGRGPAYEQYF
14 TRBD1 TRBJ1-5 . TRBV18 TGTGCCAGCTCACCAAGGACAGGGGATCAGCCCCAGCATTTT CASSPRTGDQPQHF
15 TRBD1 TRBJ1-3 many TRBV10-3 TGTGCCATAAGACAGGGTCTCGGCTCTGGAAACACCATATATTTT CAIRQGLGSGNTIYF
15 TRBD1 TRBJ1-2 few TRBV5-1 TGCGCCAGCAGCTTGGAGGCTCAGGGGGCGGGTGGCTACACCTTC CASSLEAQGAGGYTF
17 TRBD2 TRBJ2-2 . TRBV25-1 TGTGCCAGCAGCCCAGTCTTAGGCGGGGGACACACCGGGGAGCTGTTTTTT CASSPVLGGGHTGELFF
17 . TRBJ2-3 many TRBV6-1 TGTGCCAGCAGTGAAGCGGGGGGTCGATATAGCACAGATACGCAGTATTTT CASSEAGGRYSTDTQYF
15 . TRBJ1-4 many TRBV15 TGTGCCACCAGCAGCAAAGGGGGAGCGGGTGAAAAACTGTTTTTT CATSSKGGAGEKLFF
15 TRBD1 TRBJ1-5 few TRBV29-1 TGCAGCGTTCAACCTGGGACAGATAGCAATCAGCCCCAGCATTTT CSVQPGTDSNQPQHF
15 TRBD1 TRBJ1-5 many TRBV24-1 TGTGCCACCAGTGATCCCCGACAGGGGAGTCAGCCCCAGCATTTT CATSDPRQGSQPQHF
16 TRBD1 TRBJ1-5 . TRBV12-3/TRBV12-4 TGTGCCAGCAGTTTCGGTACAGGGGTCCGTCATCAGCCCCAGCATTTT CASSFGTGVRHQPQHF
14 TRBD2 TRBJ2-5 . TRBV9 TGTGCCAGCAGCGTGACTAGCGGCCAAGAGACCCAGTACTTC CASSVTSGQETQYF
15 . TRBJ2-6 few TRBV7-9 TGTGCCAGCAGCGGCAGGGTATCTGGGGCCAACGTCCTGACTTTC CASSGRVSGANVLTF
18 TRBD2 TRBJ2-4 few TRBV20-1 TGCAGTGCTAGAGCGGCTAGCGGGGGGGCGAGTGCCAAAAACATTCAGTACTTC CSARAASGGASAKNIQYF
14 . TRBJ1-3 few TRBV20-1 TGCAGTGCTACAGACAGGAGATATGGAAACACCATATATTTT CSATDRRYGNTIYF
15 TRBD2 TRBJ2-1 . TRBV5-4 TGTGCCAGCAGCTTGAACCCTAGCGGGGACAATGAGCAGTTCTTC CASSLNPSGDNEQFF
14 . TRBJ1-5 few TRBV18 TGTGCCAGCTCACCGGTTCACAGCAATCAGCCCCAGCATTTT CASSPVHSNQPQHF
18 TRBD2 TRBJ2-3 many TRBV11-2 TGTGCCAGCAGAAAGGCGTTGGGACTAGCGGGGGGCGAAGATACGCAGTATTTT CASRKALGLAGGEDTQYF
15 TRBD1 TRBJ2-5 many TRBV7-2 TGTGCCAGCAGCTTACAGGGGGCTGAGTGGGAGACCCAGTACTTC CASSLQGAEWETQYF
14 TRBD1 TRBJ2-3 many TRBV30 TGTGCCTGGAGTAGACAGGGGGCGAGAGATACGCAGTATTTT CAWSRQGARDTQYF
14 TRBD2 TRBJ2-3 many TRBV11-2 TGTGCCAGCCGCCGGCCGGGGGGGCAGGCTACGCAGTATTTT CASRRPGGQATQYF
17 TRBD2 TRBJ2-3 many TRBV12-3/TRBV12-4 TGTGCCAGCACCCCTCTTTGGGGTAGCGGGGGTCCAGATACGCAGTATTTT CASTPLWGSGGPDTQYF
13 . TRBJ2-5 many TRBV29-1 TGCAGCGTCTCGGGGTCTGGGATGGAGACCCAGTACTTC CSVSGSGMETQYF
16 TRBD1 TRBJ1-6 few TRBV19 TGTGCCAGTAGTACACGGACAGGAGGTTCTGGCTCACCCCTCCACTTT CASSTRTGGSGSPLHF
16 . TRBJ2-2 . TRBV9 TGTGCCAGCAACAGACGGGGGGCCAAGAACACCGGGGAGCTGTTTTTT CASNRRGAKNTGELFF
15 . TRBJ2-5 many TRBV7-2 TGTGCCAGCAGCACCTCCGGGACATCTGGGGGGACCCAGTACTTC CASSTSGTSGGTQYF
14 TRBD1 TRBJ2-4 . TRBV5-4 TGTGCCAGCAGCTTGGCAGGGGGCGAAGACATTCAGTACTTC CASSLAGGEDIQYF
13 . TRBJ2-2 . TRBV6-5 TGTGCCAGCAAGGACAAGAACACCGGGGAGCTGTTTTTT CASKDKNTGELFF
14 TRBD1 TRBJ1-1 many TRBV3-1 TGTGCCAGCAGCAACGGACAGGGACACACTGAAGCTTTCTTT CASSNGQGHTEAFF
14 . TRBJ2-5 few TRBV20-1 TGCAGTGCTAGAGATCCCCAAGTAGGAGGAACCCAGTACTTC CSARDPQVGGTQYF
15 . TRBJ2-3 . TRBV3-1 TGTGCCAGCAGCCTCCGGGTTGGTCGCACAGATACGCAGTATTTT CASSLRVGRTDTQYF
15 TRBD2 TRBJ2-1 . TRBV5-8 TGTGCCAGCAGCTCAGGACTAGCGGGGGGTGATGAGCAGTTCTTC CASSSGLAGGDEQFF
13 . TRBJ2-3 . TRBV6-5 TGTGCCAGCAGTTACGCCCACACAGATACGCAGTATTTT CASSYAHTDTQYF
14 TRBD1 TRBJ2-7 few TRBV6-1 TGTGCCAGCAGGTGGGGGACAGTTGCCTACGAGCAGTACTTC CASRWGTVAYEQYF